This entry lists 9 T cell receptor beta chains sequenced from one sample in a study of CD8+ T cells in alopecia areata. Documented treatment: oral pan-JAK inhibitor, 5-10 mg twice daily. Sequencing relied on a cDNA template that was reverse transcribed from extracted RNA. Method: immunoSEQ multiplex PCR; TCRdb's copy keeps in-frame clones and lacks some. The sample holds roughly 220,000 clones, approximately 72% seen once. The input for sequencing was CD4+ T cells sorted from blood, taken around week 44, from a patient treated with tofacitinib. The receptors shown here come from a human donor with alopecia areata.

The chain couples TRBV30 to TRBJ1-2, with D possibly TRBD1 on 6 matching bases. Germline CDR1 is GTSNPN and CDR2 is SVGIG (reference sequence). CDR3 length: 11 amino acids. V was clipped by 2 bases and J by 9 bases, with 10 bases between them. This CDR3 reads CAWSQGGRYTF. The CDR3 DNA follows: TGTGCCTGGAGTCAAGGGGGTCGCTACACCTTC.

This clone was counted once. The CDR3 coding sequence is TGTGCCAGCAGCCTCACGATGGGGGCTGCTGGGGCCAACGTCCTGACTTTC. Its protein product is CASSLTMGAAGANVLTF. The genes are TRBV7-2 and TRBJ2-6; D possibly corresponds to TRBD1 (6 bases). V lost 5 bases to trimming and J lost 2 bases, with 16 bases between them. This CDR3 region has 17 residues. CDR1 and CDR2 from the germline V gene are SGHTA and FQGNSA.

A single count supports this clone. The genes are TRBV6-5 and TRBJ2-3; tentative D call: TRBD2 (5 bases). The CDR3 runs 14 residues. Germline CDR1 is MNHEY and CDR2 is SVGAGI. The V gene lost 6 bases and the J gene lost 2 bases, with 12 bases spanning the gap. The CDR3, as DNA: TGTGCCAGCAGCCGAACTAGTGTCACAGATACGCAGTATTTT. This encodes CASSRTSVTDTQYF.

CDR3 loop: CSVAYENRKNTEAFF. DNA for the CDR3: TGCAGCGTTGCCTATGAAAACCGAAAGAACACTGAAGCTTTCTTT. The V and J genes are TRBV29-1 and TRBJ1-1; D not resolved. Germline loops: CDR1 SQVTM, CDR2 ANQGSEA. The CDR3 has 15 amino acids. With 4 bases removed from V and 1 base from J, the gap between germline ends came to 16 bases.

This sequence joins TRBV5-1 and TRBJ2-5; no clear D gene. V lost 2 bases, J lost 5 bases, and 4 bases lay in between. Germline CDR1 is SGHRS and CDR2 is YFSETQ. CDR3 length: 11 residues. CDR3 residues: CASSFEETQYF. CDR3 DNA sequence: TGCGCCAGCAGCTTCGAGGAGACCCAGTACTTC.

This clone was observed a handful of times. The chain has TRBV30 and TRBJ1-1; D is unclear. This CDR3 spans 12 amino acids. Trimming pared 5 bases from V and 7 bases from J, leaving 14 bases between. Germline CDR1 GTSNPN, CDR2 SVGIG (reference sequence). The CDR3 DNA reads TGTGCCTGGGTCAGATTTTCGGGTGAAGCTTTCTTT. This translates into CAWVRFSGEAFF.

This clone was observed a few times. The chain is built from TRBV15 and TRBJ2-7, with a possible D match to TRBD1 (6 bases). This CDR3 is 15 amino acids long. CDR1 LNHNV and CDR2 YYDKDF come from the germline V gene (reference sequence). V shed 0 bases and J shed 4 bases, with 13 bases lying between them. DNA for the CDR3: TGTGCCACCAGCAGAGATACCTCAGGGGATTACGAGCAGTACTTC. It encodes CATSRDTSGDYEQYF.

This clone was detected a few times. V is TRBV5-1 and J is TRBJ2-6; TRBD1 aligns across 8 bases. The CDR3 is 19 residues long. J was trimmed by 2 bases and V by 2 bases; bases with no gene match: 12. In germline, CDR1 is SGHRS, CDR2 YFSETQ. CDR3 in DNA: TGCGCCAGCAGCTTATCCACCGGGACAGGCCACACTGGGGCCAACGTCCTGACTTTC. It specifies CASSLSTGTGHTGANVLTF.

V is TRBV30 and J is TRBJ1-1, with D maybe TRBD1 (6 bases). Per germline, CDR1 GTSNPN and CDR2 SVGIG (reference sequence). This CDR3 is 14 amino acids long. Between the trimmed V and J ends, which lost 0 bases and 2 bases, there was a span of 10 bases. CDR3 nucleotide sequence: TGTGCCTGGAGTGTACTACAGGGTAACACTGAAGCTTTCTTT. Translating it yields CAWSVLQGNTEAFF.